This T cell receptor beta chain was recorded in a study of CD8+ T cells in alopecia areata (dated by TCRdb to the late 2010s). Study-wide context: The treated patients, all with moderate-to-severe alopecia areata, were enrolled in an open-label pilot trial of oral tofacitinib given at 5 to 10 mg twice daily. TCRbeta CDR3 regions were amplified by immunoSEQ multiplex PCR with 35 Vbeta forward and 13 Jbeta reverse primers. Tofacitinib was given for 6 to 18 months, followed by 6 months of follow-up off drug to assess delayed response and recurrence. RNA came from the PAXgene miRNA kit for fixed scalp, the miRNeasy kit for PBMCs, and the RNeasy kit for mouse skin. High-throughput TCRbeta sequencing was used to examine T cell clonal expansion in alopecia areata in both the C3H/HeJ mouse model and human patients. Scalp tissue and sorted CD4+ and CD8+ peripheral blood T cells from patchy and totalis/universalis alopecia areata patients and from healthy controls were covered by human TCRbeta sequencing. Tofacitinib-treated patients had biopsies at baseline and at 4 and 24 weeks of treatment, with a later scalp biopsy in several patients. For the treated patients, the SALT score, which quantifies what percentage of scalp surface area is affected, served as the measure of disease severity. Scalp clonality was compared among normal scalp (n=4), patchy alopecia areata scalp (n=8), and alopecia totalis/universalis scalp (n=8). Overall results and qualifications from the work: During tofacitinib treatment, many expanded lesional clones remained in scalp and blood, and this persistence may partly explain relapse after treatment is stopped. Shared TCR sequences between patients were less evident than in mice, which may be partly attributable to HLA diversity in the patient population. Higher clonality and more expanded CD8+ clones were observed in lesional scalp than in normal scalp, particularly in alopecia totalis/universalis, a finding suggestive of antigenic drive. Resident alphabeta T cells in normal human skin are also sequenced, complicating scalp TCR repertoire analysis, unlike mouse skin dominated by gammadelta T cells. Because the treated cohort was small and had just a single nonresponder, larger studies are needed to establish links between baseline CD8+ expansion and response. Tofacitinib significantly decreased scalp clonality and the number of expanded CD8+ clones among the top 100 scalp clones.

This sample's time point label indicates: roughly 27 days on oral tofacitinib. The treatment or condition label corresponds to: oral pan-JAK inhibitor, 5-10 mg twice daily. From alopecia areata patients, peripheral blood was collected along with lesional scalp punch biopsies. PBMCs were isolated by density centrifugation and stained for CD3, CD4 and CD8, after which CD4+ and CD8+ T cells were sorted on a FACSAria. Taken from the germline V gene, the CDR1 and CDR2 loops are SNHLY and FYNNEI. The cysteine opens and the phenylalanine closes a CDR3 of 14 amino acids. The kept DNA is CDR3 alone, 42 bases in frame from the first base. V lost 3 bases and J lost 0 bases; the stretch between them is 8 bases long. This clone appeared a single time. What this receptor recognizes is not known. Base qualities are missing; no much larger clone stands one base away. The method behind the library was the immunoSEQ multiplex PCR assay. RNA was extracted from all samples and reverse transcribed into cDNA, which served as template for TCR sequencing. SuperScript III was used to make first-strand cDNA, primed with a 2:1 mix of oligo-dT and random hexamers. Amplification bias was assessed with a synthetic immune receptor repertoire, and residual bias was removed computationally. In the original analysis: Raw reads were preprocessed to remove errors, and CDR3 was defined by IMGT conventions from the conserved cysteine to phenylalanine. To get clonality, Shannon entropy was normalized by log2 of the number of productive unique TCRs and the result was subtracted from 1. Whether each scalp clone was CD4 or CD8 was inferred by checking scalp TCRbeta sequences against the CD4 and CD8 repertoires from sorted blood. TCRdb took this table from immuneACCESS and kept in-frame rearrangements with V and J called. Such tables lack part of the clones; where checked against another copy, unresolved V genes explain under half of the gap, and the rest is unexplained. V and J calls plus clone size are reproduced from that table; the DNA served to infer D and trimming. The sample profile shows about 220,000 clones; roughly 56% of them were found once. Roughly 1.5% of the sample goes to the ten largest clones.

The TCR was taken from a human donor with alopecia areata. The chain uses TRBV2 and TRBJ1-1; the D gene is not confidently resolved. This sample comprised CD4+ T cells sorted from blood, obtained at week 4, from a patient treated with tofacitinib. The DNA is TGTGCCAGCAGTGATAGGCGAGTGAACACTGAAGCTTTCTTT. It specifies CASSDRRVNTEAFF.